The source of this TCR beta chain is a study of blood T cell repertoires in COVID-19. Overall study: T cells, B-cell-depleted T cells, or PBMCs supplied cDNA or gDNA.

Details on this clone: One end of the junction does not line up with germline, which may come from a read error.

The study recruited people aged 18 to 89 years across about two dozen US areas. Cohort placement rested on clinical history that participants reported themselves. Germline-derived CDR1 and CDR2 are LGHDT and YNNKEL (reference sequence). The CDR3 has 15 residues. Only in-frame clones appear in the TCRdb table, and some are missing; sequencing was by immunoSEQ multiplex PCR. This table has roughly 250,000 clones, approximately 89% appearing once. V gene TRBV3-1 (or the pseudogene TRBV3-2) combines with J gene TRBJ1-2, with a weak D call TRBD1 (6 bases). Sequencing input: PBMCs or T cells enriched from blood (not recorded which). The TCR was taken from a woman aged 40-49 years with acute COVID-19. CDR3 nucleotides: TGTGCCAGCACCCAAGGAACAGGGCGATGGGCGGGCTACACCTTC. It specifies CASTQGTGRWAGYTF.